The 27 T cell receptor beta chains presented below share a single source sample, sequenced in a study of blood T cell repertoires in COVID-19. Some clones are missing from TCRdb's copy, which holds only in-frame ones; the method was immunoSEQ multiplex PCR. The sample yields about 270,000 clones, around 88% seen once. Source material: peripheral blood. The receptors were gathered from a woman aged 80 or over with COVID-19, enrolled during active disease.

This chain joins TRBV5-4 and TRBJ2-2; D might be TRBD1 (6 bases). Germline V gives CDR1 SGHNT, CDR2 YYREEE (reference sequence). CDR3 length equals 17 residues. V was shortened by 1 base and J by 0 bases, with 13 bases between the two germline ends. The CDR3, as DNA: TGTGCCAGCAGCTTGATAAGGGGGTCGGCGAACACCGGGGAGCTGTTTTTT. Amino acid sequence: CASSLIRGSANTGELFF.

The chain couples TRBV28 to TRBJ2-1, with a tentative D call TRBD1 (6 bases). This CDR3 region has 11 residues. The germline V gene has CDR1 MDHEN and CDR2 SYDVKM. Trimming took off 8 bases at V and 7 bases at J, with 9 bases between the two ends. CDR3: CASHDRNEQFF. CDR3 nucleotide sequence: TGTGCCAGCCATGACAGGAATGAGCAGTTCTTC. The entire variable domain, with the rest obtained from reference TRBV28 and TRBJ2-1, is as follows: DVKVTQSSRYLVKRTGEKVFLECVQDMDHENMFWYRQDPGLGLRLIYFSYDVKMKEKGDIPEGYSVSREKKERFSLILESASTNQTSMYLCASHDRNEQFFGPGTRLTVL.

On this clone itself: Other DNA sequences in the sample encode the same CDR3. The chain links TRBV6-5 to TRBJ2-7; 10 bases map to TRBD1. The V and J ends lost 3 bases and 3 bases, in that order; junction bases with no gene match: 5. CDR1 and CDR2 from the germline V gene are MNHEY and SVGAGI. This CDR3 region has 15 residues. Here the CDR3 DNA reads TGTGCCAGCAGTTATCGGGACAGGGGAATCTACGAGCAGTACTTC. Translated: CASSYRDRGIYEQYF.

This clone was detected only once. V gene TRBV3-1 (or the pseudogene TRBV3-2) combines with J gene TRBJ1-2; D unclear. V lost 4 bases and J lost 7, with 19 bases in between. The V gene's germline CDR1 is LGHDT and CDR2 YNNKEL (reference sequence). The CDR3 sequence is 15 residues long. The CDR3 sequence: CASSLPVGRKTGYTF. CDR3 DNA: TGTGCCAGCAGCCTGCCGGTGGGCAGAAAGACTGGCTACACCTTC.

The rearrangement links TRBV24-1 to TRBJ1-2, with unresolved D. Germline CDR1 reads KGHDR; CDR2 reads SFDVKD. V was shortened by 5 bases and J by 6 bases, with 6 bases between the two germline ends. CDR3 size: 11 residues. In DNA form, the CDR3 reads TGTGCCACCAGTGCGGGGAATGGCTACACCTTC. It is translated as CATSAGNGYTF.

V and J are TRBV27 and TRBJ2-7, with 11 nucleotides matching TRBD1. The CDR3 is 16 residues long. The V gene's germline CDR1 is MNHEY and CDR2 SMNVEV (reference sequence). The V and J ends lost 6 bases and 4 bases, in that order; junction bases with no gene match: 11. The CDR3 sequence: CASRDPRTGGLYEQYV. For the CDR3, the DNA is TGTGCCAGCAGAGATCCAAGGACAGGGGGCTTGTACGAGCAGTACGTC.

The chain recombines TRBV19 with TRBJ2-5, with 12 bases identical to TRBD2. Germline assignment: CDR1 LNHDA and CDR2 SQIVND (reference sequence). The CDR3 spans 15 residues. V gave up 4 bases and J gave up 3 bases; unmatched junction bases: 3. The CDR3 loop reads CASSRLAGEKETQYF. The CDR3 coding sequence is TGTGCCAGTAGTAGACTAGCGGGGGAGAAAGAGACCCAGTACTTC.

V gene TRBV10-3 combines with J gene TRBJ2-3; 9 positions match TRBD2. J gave up 4 bases and V 8 bases, and 7 bases lay outside the gene matches. Germline V gene lookup returns CDR1 ENHRY and CDR2 SYGVKD. The CDR3 runs 14 residues. The CDR3 spells CAIGTSQRADTQYF. The CDR3 bases are TGTGCCATCGGGACTAGCCAACGGGCAGATACGCAGTATTTT.

This clone occurred a few times. The gene calls are TRBV5-4 and TRBJ1-2; D remains ambiguous. This CDR3 region has 16 residues. Trimming cost V 3 bases and J 4 bases, with 19 bases left between them. Looked up from germline, CDR1 is SGHNT and CDR2 is YYREEE (reference sequence). The CDR3 sequence: CASSSLLRGGGYGYTF. Written as DNA, the CDR3 is TGTGCCAGCAGCTCCCTTTTACGGGGTGGTGGCTATGGCTACACCTTC.

V usage is TRBV5-8 and J usage is TRBJ1-2; D is perhaps TRBD1 (5 bases). Germline V gives CDR1 SGHTS, CDR2 YDEGEE. Between the trimmed V and J ends, which lost 1 base and 4 bases, there was a span of 11 bases. The CDR3 extends over 14 amino acids. In nucleotides, the CDR3 is TGTGCCAGCAGCTTGATCGACAGCCTCTATGGCTACACCTTC. It translates to CASSLIDSLYGYTF.

The chain has TRBV21-1 and TRBJ2-1; TRBD1, the table's D call, was not compared with the DNA. TRBV21-1 is shown as a pseudogene. The CDR3 extends over 9 amino acids. CDR3 nucleotide sequence: TGTGCCAGGGGGCATGAGCAGTTCTTC. It yields the protein CARGHEQFF.

The chain links TRBV7-2 to TRBJ1-4; TRBD1 matches at 7 bases. J gave up 3 bases and V 3 bases, and 4 bases lay outside the gene matches. Germline CDR1 is SGHTA and CDR2 is FQGNSA. The CDR3 sequence is 15 residues long. The CDR3 DNA reads as TGTGCCAGCAGCTTCGGGGGACAGCCTAATGAAAAACTGTTTTTT. Translated, it gives CASSFGGQPNEKLFF.

V is TRBV5-6 and J is TRBJ1-1, with D perhaps TRBD1 (5 bases). This CDR3 comprises 15 residues. The germline V gene encodes CDR1 SGHDT and CDR2 YYEEEE. Trimming shortened V by 3 bases and J by 2 bases, and 14 bases separated the two germline ends. The CDR3 sequence is CASSSVREVNTEAFF. The CDR3 DNA follows: TGTGCCAGCAGCTCCGTCAGGGAAGTTAACACTGAAGCTTTCTTT.

CDR3 residues: CASSQLDTGVDGYTF. CDR3 in DNA: TGTGCCAGCAGCCAACTCGACACGGGGGTTGATGGCTACACCTTC. The chain has TRBV3-1 (or the pseudogene TRBV3-2) and TRBJ1-2; possibly TRBD1 for D (5 bases). The CDR3 totals 15 residues. Trimming removed 2 bases at V and 6 bases at J, with 16 bases between. The V gene's germline CDR1 is LGHDT and CDR2 YNNKEL (reference sequence).

The chain has TRBV7-2 and TRBJ1-6, with 10 bases matching TRBD1. With 5 bases clipped from V and 9 bases from J, the junction kept 10 bases outside the gene matches. Per the germline V gene, CDR1 is SGHTA and CDR2 is FQGNSA. The CDR3 loop spans 16 amino acids. The CDR3 nucleotides are TGTGCCAGCAGCACAGGGACAGGGGTGAGAGGTTCACCCCTCCACTTT. Encoded protein: CASSTGTGVRGSPLHF.

The chain couples TRBV7-2 to TRBJ2-5; 7 bases align to TRBD1. This CDR3 is 14 amino acids long. The J segment lost 5 bases and the V segment lost 0 bases, leaving 3 bases of the junction unmatched. Germline V lookup: CDR1 SGHTA, CDR2 FQGNSA. The CDR3 is CASSLAARGETQYF. CDR3 sequence (DNA): TGTGCCAGCAGCTTAGCGGCCAGGGGGGAGACCCAGTACTTC.

The chain employs TRBV6-5 and TRBJ1-2, with D possibly being TRBD1 (5 bases). The CDR3 covers 14 residues. Germline loops: CDR1 MNHEY, CDR2 SVGAGI. Trimming pared 5 bases from V and 8 bases from J, leaving 18 bases between. CDR3: CASSPMGGEMGYTF. The DNA of the CDR3 is TGTGCCAGCAGTCCAATGGGGGGGGAAATGGGCTACACCTTC.

This chain uses TRBV19 with TRBJ2-3; TRBD1 matches 7 bases. V gave up 1 base and J gave up 2 bases; unmatched junction bases: 6. The length of the CDR3 is 16 residues. Germline V gives CDR1 LNHDA, CDR2 SQIVND (reference sequence). The CDR3 is CASSIGQGDLTDTQYF. CDR3 bases: TGTGCCAGTAGTATAGGTCAGGGGGATCTCACAGATACGCAGTATTTT.

The sample holds a few counts of this clone. V and J are TRBV7-8 and TRBJ1-1; D possibly corresponds to TRBD1 (5 bases). The CDR3 runs 14 residues. Germline V gene sequence: CDR1 SGHVS, CDR2 FQNEAQ. V was trimmed by 3 bases and J by 1 base, leaving 9 bases between them. CDR3 DNA: TGTGCCAGCAGCTTCACAGGACAGAACACTGAAGCTTTCTTT. Its protein product is CASSFTGQNTEAFF.

The chain combines TRBV5-4 with TRBJ2-5, with TRBD2 as a possible D gene (5 bases). Germline CDR1 and CDR2: SGHNT and YYREEE (reference sequence). Trimming took 0 bases from V and 4 from J, leaving 10 bases between them. CDR3 length equals 14 residues. CDR3 bases: TGTGCCAGCAGCTTGGCCGGGGTGGCAGAGACCCAGTACTTC. Protein sequence: CASSLAGVAETQYF.

V is TRBV19 and J is TRBJ2-3; 9 bases align to TRBD2. V lost 3 bases, J lost 2 bases, and 15 bases stayed unmatched. The CDR3 consists of 19 residues. The V gene's germline CDR1 is LNHDA and CDR2 SQIVND (reference sequence). The CDR3: CASSIGMSSGELHTDTQYF. CDR3 bases: TGTGCCAGTAGTATTGGTATGTCTAGCGGGGAACTACACACAGATACGCAGTATTTT.

This chain uses TRBV5-5 with TRBJ2-7, with TRBD2 matching 8 bases. Germline CDR1 reads SGHKS; CDR2 reads YYEKEE (reference sequence). The CDR3 has 15 amino acids. With V trimmed by 0 bases and J by 5 bases, 7 bases remained unmatched. The CDR3 nucleotides are TGTGCCAGCAGCTTGGCCACGGGGGGGCACCACGAGCAGTACTTC. Translated: CASSLATGGHHEQYF.

In this sample, this clone turned up a few times. The gene calls are TRBV7-9 and TRBJ2-5; a possible D gene is TRBD1 (5 bases). Germline CDR1 SEHNR, CDR2 FQNEAQ (reference sequence). The V gene lost 3 bases and the J gene lost 4 bases, with 15 bases spanning the gap. This CDR3 region has 15 residues. The CDR3 DNA reads TGTGCCAGCAGCTTTTCAAAGGGGAATGGAGAGACCCAGTACTTC. Encoded protein: CASSFSKGNGETQYF.

The V call is TRBV6-5, the J call TRBJ1-1; no definite D call. The CDR3 covers 14 residues. Germline-derived CDR1 and CDR2 are MNHEY and SVGAGI. V lost 2 bases, J lost 2 bases, and 9 bases lay in between. As DNA, the CDR3 is TGTGCCAGCAGTTACACGGTATCCAACACTGAAGCTTTCTTT. Protein: CASSYTVSNTEAFF.

The J gene is TRBJ1-1, the V gene TRBV18; 7 positions agree with TRBD1. This CDR3 spans 17 amino acids. Trimming removed 6 bases from V and 0 bases from J; junction bases left unmatched: 13. CDR1 and CDR2 from the germline V gene are KGHSH and LQKENI. The CDR3 bases are TGTGCCAGCTCCCTCTACGGTCAGGGGGGAGTGAACACTGAAGCTTTCTTT. Translating it yields CASSLYGQGGVNTEAFF.

This clone came up once. The J gene is TRBJ1-6, the V gene TRBV19; 7 bases are a match to TRBD1. Germline V gives CDR1 LNHDA, CDR2 SQIVND (reference sequence). The CDR3 loop spans 15 amino acids. Losses at the gene ends were 4 bases for V and 2 bases for J; bases not matched to a gene: 2. The DNA of the CDR3 is TGTGCCAGTAGTACCGGGACAGCCTATAATTCACCCCTCCACTTT. Translated: CASSTGTAYNSPLHF.

The rearrangement joins TRBV5-1 to TRBJ2-7; the D gene is possibly TRBD1 (6 bases). The CDR3 contains 14 residues. Trimming shortened V by 2 bases and J by 3 bases, and 12 bases separated the two germline ends. Per germline, CDR1 SGHRS and CDR2 YFSETQ. Here the CDR3 reads CASSLTTGRYEQYF. The CDR3 coding sequence is TGCGCCAGCAGCTTAACGACAGGTCGCTACGAGCAGTACTTC.